This TCR beta chain was captured by sequencing in a study of T cell repertoires in cytomegalovirus infection. Study-level information: Carrying CMV and the relevant HLA type showed in public TCR beta signatures.

J lost 1 base, V lost 4 bases, and 2 bases had no gene match. CDR1 is LNHNV, CDR2 YYDKDF, per germline (reference sequence). CDR3 length: 15 amino acids. Points from the study as a whole: Carriers of CMV plus the relevant HLA were identified by cumulative public TCR beta family frequency.

MiXCR was run by TCRdb on the reads, yielding one entry per CDR3 protein. Of about 530,000 distinct CDR3 sequences listed, 26% are singletons. This clonotype was observed a few times. What it binds is unknown. V is TRBV15 and J is TRBJ1-3; 9 bases fit TRBD1. The specimen was PBMCs. The origin of this receptor is a human donor in good health (CMV status not recorded). Some clones in this sample may be carry-over from other donors' samples. The CDR3 region has the DNA TGTGCCACCAGCAACGGACAGGGGTCTGGAAACACCATATATTTT. Residues: CATSNGQGSGNTIYF.